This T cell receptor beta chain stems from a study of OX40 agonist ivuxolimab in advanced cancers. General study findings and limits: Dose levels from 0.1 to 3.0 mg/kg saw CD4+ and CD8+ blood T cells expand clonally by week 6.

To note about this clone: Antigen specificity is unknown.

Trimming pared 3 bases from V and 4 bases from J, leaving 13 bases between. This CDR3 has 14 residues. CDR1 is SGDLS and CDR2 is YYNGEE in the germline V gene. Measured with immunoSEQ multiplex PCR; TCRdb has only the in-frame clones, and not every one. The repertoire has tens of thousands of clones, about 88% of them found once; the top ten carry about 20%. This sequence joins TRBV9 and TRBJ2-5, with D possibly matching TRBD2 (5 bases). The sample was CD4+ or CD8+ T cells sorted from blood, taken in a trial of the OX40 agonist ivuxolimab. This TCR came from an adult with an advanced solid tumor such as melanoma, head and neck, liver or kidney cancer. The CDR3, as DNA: TGTGCCAGCAGCGCGTTTAGGGAGACAGAGACCCAGTACTTC. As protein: CASSAFRETETQYF.